Listed below are T cell receptor beta chains from one sample, sequenced in a study of T cells in Graves' hyperthyroidism and ophthalmopathy. Each CDR3 protein is one row after TCRdb ran MiXCR on the multiplex PCR reads. Of fewer than 110,000 distinct CDR3 sequences detected, over 45% appear once; the ten largest clones hold about 28%. Sequences were obtained from blood. The receptors derive from a man aged 35 to 55 with Graves' hyperthyroidism. The CDR3 runs from the conserved cysteine through the conserved F or W. A D gene is named only where the DNA matches it firmly. Rows give clone size only sometimes, using once, few, many, or a class for an expanded clone.

v_gene	d_gene	j_gene	abundance	CDR3aa	CDR3nt
TRBV19	.	TRBJ1-1	many	CASSITGRNTEAFF	TGTGCCAGTAGTATTACAGGAAGAAACACTGAAGCTTTCTTT
TRBV5-4	TRBD1	TRBJ1-1	many	CASSPYRRGRRNTEAFF	TGTGCCAGCAGCCCCTACAGGAGGGGGCGCAGGAACACTGAAGCTTTCTTT
TRBV5-4	TRBD1	TRBJ2-3	few	CASSLRTGVITDTQYF	TGTGCCAGCAGCTTGAGGACAGGGGTAATCACAGATACGCAGTATTTT
TRBV7-1	TRBD1	TRBJ1-2	.	CASSSRQGDYYGYTF	TGTGCCAGCAGCTCGCGACAGGGGGATTACTATGGCTACACCTTC
TRBV7-9	.	TRBJ1-1	.	CASSPGLLNTEAFF	TGTGCCAGCAGCCCAGGACTCTTGAACACTGAAGCTTTCTTT
TRBV7-2	.	TRBJ2-2	.	CASSLEGVKELFF	TGTGCCAGCAGCCTAGAGGGGGTAAAGGAGCTGTTTTTT
TRBV7-9	.	TRBJ2-1	many	CASSLGVSGLGDNEQFF	TGTGCCAGCAGCTTAGGGGTCTCGGGCTTGGGGGACAATGAGCAGTTCTTC
TRBV4-2	.	TRBJ1-1	.	CASSLRELRTEAFF	TGTGCCAGCAGCCTCCGGGAACTCCGAACTGAAGCTTTCTTT
TRBV29-1	TRBD2	TRBJ2-1	many	CSVAGTSGGEGSYNEQFF	TGCAGCGTGGCCGGGACTAGCGGGGGGGAAGGCTCCTACAATGAGCAGTTCTTC
TRBV7-2	.	TRBJ2-1	many	CATNDRGRIINEQFF	TGTGCCACCAACGACCGGGGCCGTATCATCAATGAGCAGTTCTTC
TRBV29-1	.	TRBJ2-1	.	CSSFSRQANEQFF	TGCAGCAGTTTCTCCCGGCAGGCCAATGAGCAGTTCTTC
TRBV2	TRBD2	TRBJ2-3	.	CASRRLAGVWGTTDTQYF	TGTGCCAGCAGACGACTAGCGGGAGTGTGGGGGACCACAGATACGCAGTATTTT
TRBV11-2	.	TRBJ2-7	.	CASSLEYGPHEQYF	TGTGCCAGCAGCTTAGAGTACGGCCCCCACGAGCAGTACTTC
TRBV10-3	TRBD1	TRBJ2-2	.	CAISDRGRRKTGKLFF	TGTGCCATCAGCGACAGGGGCCGGAGGAAAACCGGGAAGCTGTTTTTT
TRBV27	TRBD1	TRBJ1-2	few	CASSQGGARGYTF	TGTGCCAGCAGCCAGGGGGGGGCGCGGGGCTACACCTTC
TRBV7-8	TRBD2	TRBJ2-1	many	CASSQPQTSGRRNEQFF	TGTGCCAGCAGCCAACCCCAGACTAGCGGGAGGCGTAATGAGCAGTTCTTC
TRBV5-1	TRBD2	TRBJ2-2	.	CASSSDLAGGPGGELFF	TGCGCCAGTAGCTCGGATCTAGCGGGGGGGCCTGGCGGGGAGCTGTTTTTT
TRBV7-2	TRBD2	TRBJ2-7	many	CASSLDPITGTSTNEQYF	TGTGCCAGCAGCTTAGATCCCATCACCGGGACTAGCACTAACGAGCAGTACTTC